This T cell receptor (beta chain) was retrieved from a study of T cell changes during pregnancy in multiple sclerosis. The protocol was immunoSEQ multiplex PCR, while the TCRdb copy is restricted to in-frame clones and leaves out a portion. The sample lists roughly 53,000 clones, around nine tenths seen once, with approximately 2.8% in the top ten. Germline V CDR1 and CDR2: SEHNR, FQNEAQ (reference sequence). CDR3 length: 10 residues. The germline V and J ends were trimmed by 10 bases and 7 bases, with 10 bases remaining between them. The sequence derives from a female donor with multiple sclerosis, enrolled in a pregnancy study. This sequence joins TRBV7-9 and TRBJ1-1, with D unresolved. The sequences come from CD8+ T cells from peripheral blood mononuclear cells, collected before pregnancy. DNA for the CDR3: TGTGCCACCATCGGGGTTGAAGCTTTCTTT. Its protein is CATIGVEAFF.